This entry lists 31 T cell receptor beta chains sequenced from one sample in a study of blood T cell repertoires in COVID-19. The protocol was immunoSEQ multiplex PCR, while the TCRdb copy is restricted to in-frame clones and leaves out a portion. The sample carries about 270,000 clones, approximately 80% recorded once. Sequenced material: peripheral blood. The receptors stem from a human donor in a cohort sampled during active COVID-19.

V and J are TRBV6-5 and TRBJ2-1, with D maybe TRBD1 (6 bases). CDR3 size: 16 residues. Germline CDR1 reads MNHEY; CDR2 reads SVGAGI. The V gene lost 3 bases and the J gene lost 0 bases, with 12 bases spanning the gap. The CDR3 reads CASSYTRGSSYNEQFF. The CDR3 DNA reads TGTGCCAGCAGTTATACCAGGGGAAGCTCCTACAATGAGCAGTTCTTC.

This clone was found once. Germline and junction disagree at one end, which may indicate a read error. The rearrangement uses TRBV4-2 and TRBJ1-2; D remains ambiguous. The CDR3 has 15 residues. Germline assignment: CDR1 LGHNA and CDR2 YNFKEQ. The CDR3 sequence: CAGSQEFQSNYGYTF. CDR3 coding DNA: TGTGCCGGCAGCCAAGAATTCCAGTCTAACTATGGCTACACCTTC.

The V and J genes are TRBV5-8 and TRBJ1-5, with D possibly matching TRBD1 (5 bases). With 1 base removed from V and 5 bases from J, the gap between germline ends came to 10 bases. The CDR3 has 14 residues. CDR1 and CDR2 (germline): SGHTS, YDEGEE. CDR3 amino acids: CASSLITGDQPQHF. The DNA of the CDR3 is TGTGCCAGCAGCTTGATCACAGGAGATCAGCCCCAGCATTTT.

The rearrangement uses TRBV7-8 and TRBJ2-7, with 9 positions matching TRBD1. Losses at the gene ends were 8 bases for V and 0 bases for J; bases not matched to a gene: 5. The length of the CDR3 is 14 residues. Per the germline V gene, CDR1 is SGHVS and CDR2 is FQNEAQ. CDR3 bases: TGTGCCAGCGAACCGGGACAGGGCTCCTACGAGCAGTACTTC. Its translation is CASEPGQGSYEQYF. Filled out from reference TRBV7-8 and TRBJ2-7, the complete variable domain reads GAGVSQSPRYKVAKRGQDVALRCDPISGHVSLFWYQQALGQGPEFLTYFQNEAQLDKSGLPSDRFFAERPEGSVSTLKIQRTQQEDSAVYLCASEPGQGSYEQYFGPGTRLTVT.

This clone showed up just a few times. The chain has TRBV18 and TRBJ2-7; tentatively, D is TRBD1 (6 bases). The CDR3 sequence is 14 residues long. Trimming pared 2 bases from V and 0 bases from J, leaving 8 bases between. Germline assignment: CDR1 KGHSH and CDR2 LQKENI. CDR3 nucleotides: TGTGCCAGCTCACCAGACAGGAACTCCTACGAGCAGTACTTC. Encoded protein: CASSPDRNSYEQYF.

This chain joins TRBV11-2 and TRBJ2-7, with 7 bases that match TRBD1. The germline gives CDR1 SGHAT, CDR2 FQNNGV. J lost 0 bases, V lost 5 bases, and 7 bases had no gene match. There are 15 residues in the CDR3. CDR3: CASSLTGAISYEQYF. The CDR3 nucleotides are TGTGCCAGCAGCCTAACAGGGGCCATCTCCTACGAGCAGTACTTC.

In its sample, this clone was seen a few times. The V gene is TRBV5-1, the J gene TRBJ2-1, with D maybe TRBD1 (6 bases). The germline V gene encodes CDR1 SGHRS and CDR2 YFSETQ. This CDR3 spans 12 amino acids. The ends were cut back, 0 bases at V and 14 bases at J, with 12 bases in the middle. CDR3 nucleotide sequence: TGCGCCAGCAGCTTGGAGGGGGAGATCAAGTTCTTC. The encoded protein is CASSLEGEIKFF.

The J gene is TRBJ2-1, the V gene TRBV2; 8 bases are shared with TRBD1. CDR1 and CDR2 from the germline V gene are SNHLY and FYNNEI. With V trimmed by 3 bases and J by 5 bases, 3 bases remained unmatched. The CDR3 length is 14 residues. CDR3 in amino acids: CASSDDRGHNEQFF. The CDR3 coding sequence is TGTGCCAGCAGTGATGACAGGGGTCACAATGAGCAGTTCTTC.

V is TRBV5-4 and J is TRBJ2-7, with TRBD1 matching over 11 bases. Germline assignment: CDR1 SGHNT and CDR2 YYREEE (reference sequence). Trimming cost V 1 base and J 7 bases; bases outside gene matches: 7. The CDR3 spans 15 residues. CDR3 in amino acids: CASSLSADRGLEQYF. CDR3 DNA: TGTGCCAGCAGCTTGTCGGCGGACAGGGGGCTAGAGCAGTACTTC.

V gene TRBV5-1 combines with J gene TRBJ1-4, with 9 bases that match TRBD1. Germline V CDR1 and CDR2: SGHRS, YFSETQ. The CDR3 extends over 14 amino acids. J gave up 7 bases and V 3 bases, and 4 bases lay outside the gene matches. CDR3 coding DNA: TGCGCCAGCAGCTCGGGACAGGGTGTTGAAAAACTGTTTTTT. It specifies CASSSGQGVEKLFF. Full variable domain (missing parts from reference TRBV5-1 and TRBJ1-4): KAGVTQTPRYLIKTRGQQVTLSCSPISGHRSVSWYQQTPGQGLQFLFEYFSETQRNKGNFPGRFSGRQFSNSRSEMNVSTLELGDSALYLCASSSGQGVEKLFFGSGTQLSVL.

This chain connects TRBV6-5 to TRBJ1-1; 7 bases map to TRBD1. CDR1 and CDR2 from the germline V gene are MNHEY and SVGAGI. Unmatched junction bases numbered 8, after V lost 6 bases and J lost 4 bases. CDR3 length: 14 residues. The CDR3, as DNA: TGTGCCAGCAGCGCCCCCAGGGGGTTCACTGAAGCTTTCTTT. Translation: CASSAPRGFTEAFF.

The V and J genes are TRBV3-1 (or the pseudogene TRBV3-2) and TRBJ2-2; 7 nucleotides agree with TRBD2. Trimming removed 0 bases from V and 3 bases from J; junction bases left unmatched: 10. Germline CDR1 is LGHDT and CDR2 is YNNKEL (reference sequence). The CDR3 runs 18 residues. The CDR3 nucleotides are TGTGCCAGCAGCCAAGATCTCGGGCGGGAGTGGTACACCGGGGAGCTGTTTTTT. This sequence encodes CASSQDLGREWYTGELFF.

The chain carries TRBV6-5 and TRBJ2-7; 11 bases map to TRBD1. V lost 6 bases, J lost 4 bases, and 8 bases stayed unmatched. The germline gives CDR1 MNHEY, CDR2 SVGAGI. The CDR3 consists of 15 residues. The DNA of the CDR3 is TGTGCCAGCAGGCTATGGACAGGGGGCGATTACGAGCAGTACTTC. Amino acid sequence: CASRLWTGGDYEQYF.

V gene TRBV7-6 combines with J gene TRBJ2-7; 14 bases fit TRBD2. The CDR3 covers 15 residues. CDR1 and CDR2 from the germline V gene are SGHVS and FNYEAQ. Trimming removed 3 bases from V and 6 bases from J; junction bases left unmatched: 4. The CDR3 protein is CASSLGLAGATEQYF. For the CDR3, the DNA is TGTGCCAGCAGCTTGGGACTAGCGGGAGCGACCGAGCAGTACTTC.

As DNA, the CDR3 is TGTGCCAGCAGTTTATCGGGAGCAACTAATGAAAAACTGTTTTTT. This codes for CASSLSGATNEKLFF. The J gene is TRBJ1-4, the V gene TRBV28; D gene uncertain. Germline-derived CDR1 and CDR2 are MDHEN and SYDVKM. This CDR3 is 15 amino acids long. V was trimmed by 1 base and J by 0 bases, leaving 6 bases between them.

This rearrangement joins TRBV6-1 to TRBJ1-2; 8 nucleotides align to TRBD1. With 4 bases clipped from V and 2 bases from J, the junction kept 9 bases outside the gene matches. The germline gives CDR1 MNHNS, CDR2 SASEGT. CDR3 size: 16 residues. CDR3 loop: CASSGGTGVINYGYTF. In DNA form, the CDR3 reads TGTGCCAGCAGTGGCGGGACAGGAGTCATAAACTATGGCTACACCTTC.

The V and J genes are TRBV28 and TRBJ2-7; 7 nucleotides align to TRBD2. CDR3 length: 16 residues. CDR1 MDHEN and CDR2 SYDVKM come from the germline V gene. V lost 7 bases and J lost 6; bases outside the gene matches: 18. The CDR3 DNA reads TGTGCCAGCAAACCACCTCTGGGGAGGGAGGGCGTCGAGCAGTACTTC. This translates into CASKPPLGREGVEQYF.

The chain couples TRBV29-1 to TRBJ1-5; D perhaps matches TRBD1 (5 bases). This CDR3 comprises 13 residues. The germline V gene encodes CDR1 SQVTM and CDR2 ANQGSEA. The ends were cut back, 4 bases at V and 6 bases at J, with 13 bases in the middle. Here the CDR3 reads CSVVGQGGQPQHF. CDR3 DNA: TGCAGCGTTGTGGGGCAGGGAGGTCAGCCCCAGCATTTT.

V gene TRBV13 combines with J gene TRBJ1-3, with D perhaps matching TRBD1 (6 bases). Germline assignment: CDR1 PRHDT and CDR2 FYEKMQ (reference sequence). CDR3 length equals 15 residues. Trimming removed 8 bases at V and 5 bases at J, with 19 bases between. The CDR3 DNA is TGTGCCAGCGCACCCCGAGTCCAGGGGAGAAACACCATATATTTT. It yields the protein CASAPRVQGRNTIYF. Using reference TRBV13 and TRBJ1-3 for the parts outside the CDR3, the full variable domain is AAGVIQSPRHLIKEKRETATLKCYPIPRHDTVYWYQQGPGQDPQFLISFYEKMQSDKGSIPDRFSAQQFSDYHSELNMSSLELGDSALYFCASAPRVQGRNTIYFGEGSWLTVV.

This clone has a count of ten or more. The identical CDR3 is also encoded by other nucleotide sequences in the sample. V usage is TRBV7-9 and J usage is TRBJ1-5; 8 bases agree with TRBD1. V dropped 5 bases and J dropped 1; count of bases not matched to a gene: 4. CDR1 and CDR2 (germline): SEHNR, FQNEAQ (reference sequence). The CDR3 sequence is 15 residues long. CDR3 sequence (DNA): TGTGCCAGCAGCCTCTCAGGGGGCAGCAATCAGCCCCAGCATTTT. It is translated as CASSLSGGSNQPQHF.

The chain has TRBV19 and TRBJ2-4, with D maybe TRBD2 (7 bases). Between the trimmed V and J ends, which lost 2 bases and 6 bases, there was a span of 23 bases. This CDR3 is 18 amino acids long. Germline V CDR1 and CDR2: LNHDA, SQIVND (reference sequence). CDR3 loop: CASSIRTGRGPGGNIQYF. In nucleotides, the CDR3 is TGTGCCAGTAGTATAAGGACGGGGCGGGGGCCCGGGGGAAACATTCAGTACTTC.

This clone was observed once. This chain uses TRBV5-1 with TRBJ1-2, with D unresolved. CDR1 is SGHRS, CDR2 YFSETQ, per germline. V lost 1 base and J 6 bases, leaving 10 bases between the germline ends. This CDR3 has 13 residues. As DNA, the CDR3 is TGCGCCAGCAGCTTGAACGGCGGGGATGGCTACACCTTC. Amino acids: CASSLNGGDGYTF.

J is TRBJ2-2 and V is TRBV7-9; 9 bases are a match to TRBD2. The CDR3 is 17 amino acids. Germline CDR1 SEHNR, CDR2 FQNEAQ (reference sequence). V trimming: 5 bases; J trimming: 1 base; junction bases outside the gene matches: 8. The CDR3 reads CASSPGVTSGNTGELFF. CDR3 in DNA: TGTGCCAGCAGCCCAGGGGTGACTAGCGGGAACACCGGGGAGCTGTTTTTT.

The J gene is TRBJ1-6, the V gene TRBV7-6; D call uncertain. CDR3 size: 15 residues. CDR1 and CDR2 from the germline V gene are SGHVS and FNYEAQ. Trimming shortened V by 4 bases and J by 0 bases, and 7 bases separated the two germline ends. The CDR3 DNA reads TGTGCCAGCAGCTACGAGAGCTCCTATAATTCACCCCTCCACTTT. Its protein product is CASSYESSYNSPLHF.

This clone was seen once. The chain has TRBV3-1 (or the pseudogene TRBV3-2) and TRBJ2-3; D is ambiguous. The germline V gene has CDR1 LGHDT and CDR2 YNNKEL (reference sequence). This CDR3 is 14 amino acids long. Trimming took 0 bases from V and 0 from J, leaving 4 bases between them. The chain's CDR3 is CASSQDRSTDTQYF. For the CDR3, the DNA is TGTGCCAGCAGCCAAGATCGGAGCACAGATACGCAGTATTTT.

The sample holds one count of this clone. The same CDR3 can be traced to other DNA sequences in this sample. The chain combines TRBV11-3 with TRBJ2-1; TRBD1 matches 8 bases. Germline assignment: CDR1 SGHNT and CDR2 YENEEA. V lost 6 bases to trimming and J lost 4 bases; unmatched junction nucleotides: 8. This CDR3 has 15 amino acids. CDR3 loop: CASSPGQGSYNEQFF. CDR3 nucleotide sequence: TGTGCCAGCAGTCCCGGACAGGGAAGTTACAATGAGCAGTTCTTC.

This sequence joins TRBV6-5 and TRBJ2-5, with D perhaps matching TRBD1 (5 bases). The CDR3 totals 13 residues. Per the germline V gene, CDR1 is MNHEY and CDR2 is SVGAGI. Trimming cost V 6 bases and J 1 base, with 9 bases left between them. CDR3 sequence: CASRRQPQETQYF. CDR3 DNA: TGTGCCAGCAGAAGACAGCCCCAAGAGACCCAGTACTTC.

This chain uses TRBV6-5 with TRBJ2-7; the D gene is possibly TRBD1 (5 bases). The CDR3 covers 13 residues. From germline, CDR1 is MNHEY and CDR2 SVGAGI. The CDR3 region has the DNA TGTGCTACTAAAGGGGCCTTCTCCTACGAGCAGTACTTC. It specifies CATKGAFSYEQYF.

In nucleotides, the CDR3 is TGTGCCAGCAGCCAAGGGACAGGGCGGATTCCCCTCCACTTT. Protein: CASSQGTGRIPLHF. This rearrangement joins TRBV3-1 (or the pseudogene TRBV3-2) to TRBJ1-6, with 8 bases identical to TRBD1. This CDR3 spans 14 amino acids. CDR1 and CDR2 from the germline V gene are LGHDT and YNNKEL (reference sequence). V trimming: 1 base; J trimming: 13 bases; junction bases outside the gene matches: 6.

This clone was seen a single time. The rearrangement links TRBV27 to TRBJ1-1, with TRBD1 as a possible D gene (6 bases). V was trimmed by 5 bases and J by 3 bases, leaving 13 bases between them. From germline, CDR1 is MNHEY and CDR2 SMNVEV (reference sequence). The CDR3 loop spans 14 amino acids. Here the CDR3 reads CASSPQGGYTEAFF. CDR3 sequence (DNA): TGTGCCAGCAGTCCCCAAGGGGGATACACTGAAGCTTTCTTT.

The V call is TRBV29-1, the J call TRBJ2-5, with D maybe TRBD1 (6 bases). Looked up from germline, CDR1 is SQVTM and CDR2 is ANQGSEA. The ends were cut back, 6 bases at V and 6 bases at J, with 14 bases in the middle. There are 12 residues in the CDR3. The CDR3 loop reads CSVTGSVKTQYF. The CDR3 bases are TGCAGCGTCACAGGGTCGGTGAAGACCCAGTACTTC.